This T cell receptor beta chain was recorded in a study of shared clonotypes between healthy human individuals (dated by TCRdb to about 2020). With respect to the entire study: A couple of women and a few men aged 18 to 49 years were included in the cohort. For each donor, three plates each were used for CD4 naive and CD4 memory, two plates were used for CD8 naive, and one plate was used for CD8 memory. To estimate repertoire size and how much clonotype sharing occurs between individuals, the study deeply sequenced the blood TCR repertoires of several healthy adults. To increase sequencing depth and limit assay-specific biases, different laboratories used diverse techniques to prepare libraries and sequence TCR repertoires. Per donor, leukapheresis produced somewhere between about 0.8 and 9.5 billion PBMCs.

General conclusions and limits of the study: Incomplete sequencing was indicated by rarefaction of sorted-subset datasets, despite the large sequencing depth. When a handful of donors were compared, the shared fraction of clonotypes was roughly 5% for naive CD4, roughly 3.4% for naive CD8, 2% to 2.5% for memory CD4, and 0.4% for memory CD8. Naive subsets generally had larger estimated clonotype richness than memory subsets did. Sampling was restricted to blood, and TCR repertoires in tissues likely differ from the TCR repertoires found in blood. Compared with non-shared clonotypes, clonotypes shared by all four sorted-subset donors had higher generation probabilities. Pairwise subsampling led to the expectation that sequencing depth would affect the degree of clonotype sharing among donors. Because the study included a small number of donors, the genetic and exposure-history diversity represented was limited.

CD8 naive samples were obtained by positive selection for CCR7 among CD45RO-negative cells, yielding a CD45RA+CCR7+ population from which TemRA cells were excluded. Healthy HIV-negative adults with no recently reported acute infections or vaccinations were included as donors. Only Caucasian adults living in Nashville, Tennessee, USA were represented among the donors. After blood collection by leukapheresis, PBMCs were isolated using Ficoll-Histopaque density gradient centrifugation and then cryopreserved in the vapor phase of liquid nitrogen. Analytical flow cytometry was used to check the purity and quantity of each magnetically sorted T cell population. Genomic DNA was isolated from every sorted fraction and measured by UV absorbance on a Nanodrop 2000c. From the cysteine up to the phenylalanine, the CDR3 has a length of 10 residues. Kept here is only the CDR3 DNA, which spans 30 bases and is read in frame from base 1. V loses 5 bases of germline sequence and J loses 8 bases, and the interval between the two ends is 7 bases. The germline V gene sets CDR1 to SGHTS and CDR2 to YDEGEE.

TCR CDR3 regions were amplified from genomic DNA by multiplex PCR using the deep immunoSEQ assay. Genomic DNA extracted from each cell subset was distributed evenly over all wells of several immunoSEQ 96-well plates, and each plate served as one replicate. For sorted subsets, around 200 ng genomic DNA, equal to 30,000 or so T cell genomes, was loaded into each replicate PCR. Purified libraries were measured with a Qubit 3.0 fluorometer, size-checked on a Bioanalyzer 2100, and measured again with the KAPA Library Quantification kit. Every immunoSEQ 96-well plate was sequenced on a dedicated single-read 150-cycle Illumina NextSeq 550 flow cell. Turning to the authors' computational methods: The immunoSEQ output contained only junctional sequences without quality scores, so filtering could not match that applied to full-length reads. Sequences were annotated with PyIR, a Python wrapper for IgBLAST v1.9, and V/J genes and CDR3 were assigned using IMGT germline references. Any read was removed if the V/J assignment was weak (E-value above 1e-6), the CDR3 was missing, or the read contained stop codons, out-of-frame junctions, or ambiguous translated residues. A V3J clonotype was defined by an identical inferred V gene, J gene, and CDR3 amino acid sequence. Percentage overlap between repertoires was calculated by dividing the number of shared unique clonotypes by the size of the smaller repertoire. Three approaches were used to assess repertoire richness: RTK rarefaction, the Chao1 estimator, and Recon v2.1 estimates of unobserved clonotypes. Generation probabilities were computed with OLGA for all TCRbeta clonotypes obtained by the gDNA method from several donors. TCRdb provides this immuneACCESS table in a form limited to in-frame rearrangements. Some clones are lacking; in checked studies, under half of them reflect an unresolved V gene, and why the rest are absent is not known. From that table come the V and J calls and clone size; the DNA was used to work out D and trimming. The sample records approximately 2,000,000 clones, 80% to 95% of which are singletons. The ten largest clones capture approximately 1.7% of the sample.

As to this clone: Which antigen it targets is not known. Per-nucleotide qualities are absent, and no much larger clonotype sits a single base away.

Specimen: naive CD8+ T cells from PBMCs. The meaning of the sample's cell subset or site label: CD45RA+CCR7+. The sequence was collected from a man aged 18 to 29 in good health. Some clones in this sample may be carry-over from other donors' samples. The rearranged segments are TRBV5-8 and TRBJ2-5; no D gene can be assigned with confidence. The CDR3 amino acid sequence is: CASRPITQYF. In nucleotides, the sequence is TGTGCCAGCAGGCCTATCACCCAGTACTTC.